These 13 T cell receptor beta chains were all obtained from the same sample, sequenced in a study of cytomegalovirus exposure and HLA in healthy donors. PCR was performed using 60 Vbeta and 13 Jbeta primers. Profiled with immunoSEQ multiplex PCR; TCRdb holds only in-frame clones, not every one. The sample has roughly 40,000 clones. The material sequenced was PBMCs. The receptor source for this set is a male donor in good health and CMV-seronegative.

Concerning this clone: This specimen includes other DNA sequences encoding the same CDR3. This chain connects TRBV28 to TRBJ1-2; no clear D gene. The CDR3 runs 12 residues. V was pared by 2 bases and J by 4 bases, with 5 bases between. In germline, CDR1 is MDHEN, CDR2 SYDVKM. DNA of the CDR3: TGTGCCAGCAGTTTAGGCGGCTATGGCTACACCTTC. It yields the protein CASSLGGYGYTF.

V and J are TRBV10-3 and TRBJ2-5, with 11 bases lining up with TRBD1. The ends lost 3 bases at V and 4 bases at J; junction bases unmatched: 4. Germline CDR1 and CDR2: ENHRY and SYGVKD. This CDR3 has 15 residues. This CDR3 is CAISDGTGGRETQYF. The CDR3 nucleotides are TGTGCCATCAGTGACGGGACAGGGGGTCGAGAGACCCAGTACTTC.

The V and J genes are TRBV10-1 and TRBJ2-5, with D tentatively TRBD1 (5 bases). Trimming shortened V by 4 bases and J by 2 bases, and 14 bases separated the two germline ends. This CDR3 comprises 15 residues. The germline V gene has CDR1 WNHNN and CDR2 SYGVQD (reference sequence). This CDR3 is CASSVYETVQETQYF. The CDR3 nucleotides are TGCGCCAGCAGTGTATATGAGACAGTACAAGAGACCCAGTACTTC.

The chain couples TRBV19 to TRBJ1-5, with D unclear. V was cut by 6 bases and J by 3 bases, with 9 bases left in between. Per germline, CDR1 LNHDA and CDR2 SQIVND (reference sequence). This CDR3 comprises 13 residues. CDR3: CASSQVLNQPQHF. CDR3 coding DNA: TGTGCCAGTAGCCAGGTACTCAATCAGCCCCAGCATTTT.

The rearrangement joins TRBV18 to TRBJ2-2, with 7 bases identical to TRBD1. Germline loops: CDR1 KGHSH, CDR2 LQKENI. The CDR3 is made up of 15 amino acids. After removal of 6 bases from V and 9 bases from J, the junction contained 13 bases not matched to a gene. The CDR3 DNA reads as TGTGCCAGCTCTCAGGGACAGATTAAAGAGCGGGAGCTGTTTTTT. Translation: CASSQGQIKERELFF.

To note about this clone: A read error may produce the germline difference seen at one junction end. The CDR3 loop reads CASSLDLSRRYEQYF. CDR3 nucleotides: TGTGCTAGCAGCTTAGATTTGTCGCGGCGTTACGAGCAGTACTTC. V and J are TRBV7-7 and TRBJ2-7, with D unclear. CDR3 length: 15 residues. Germline CDR1 SSHAT, CDR2 FNYEAQ (reference sequence).

The chain's CDR3 is CASSRPGYTEAFF. In DNA, the CDR3 is TGTGCCAGCTCACGTCCAGGGTACACTGAAGCTTTCTTT. V gene TRBV18 combines with J gene TRBJ1-1; D might be TRBD1 (5 bases). Looked up from germline, CDR1 is KGHSH and CDR2 is LQKENI. V lost 4 bases and J 3 bases, leaving 9 bases between the germline ends. This CDR3 region has 13 residues.

The genes are TRBV5-1 and TRBJ2-1; TRBD2 matches at 8 bases. This CDR3 comprises 15 residues. CDR1 and CDR2 (germline): SGHRS, YFSETQ. The junction had 12 bases not matched to a gene; V was cut back by 0 bases and J by 13 bases. DNA for the CDR3: TGCGCCAGCAGCTTGGGGGTTCCGGGAGGGCGTTTCCAGTTCTTC. Translating it yields CASSLGVPGGRFQFF.

The chain couples TRBV9 to TRBJ1-1; the match to TRBD1 covers 7 bases. The V and J ends lost 4 bases and 4 bases, in that order; junction bases with no gene match: 10. This CDR3 comprises 15 residues. Germline V gene data show CDR1 as SGDLS and CDR2 as YYNGEE. CDR3 nucleotides: TGTGCCAGCAGCTCCCGACAGGGAGGACCCACTGAAGCTTTCTTT. Translated, it gives CASSSRQGGPTEAFF.

The gene calls are TRBV7-6 and TRBJ2-1; D may be TRBD1 (6 bases). CDR1 is SGHVS, CDR2 FNYEAQ, per germline. The CDR3 length is 15 residues. Deletions cut 4 bases from V and 6 bases from J, with 16 bases between. The CDR3 DNA is TGTGCCAGCAGCTCCACAGGGAACGGGTTCAATGAGCAGTTCTTC. Its protein product is CASSSTGNGFNEQFF.

The V call is TRBV7-9, the J call TRBJ2-4; TRBD1 aligns across 11 bases. This CDR3 is 14 amino acids long. J gave up 7 bases and V 4 bases, and 3 bases lay outside the gene matches. Germline V gene data show CDR1 as SEHNR and CDR2 as FQNEAQ (reference sequence). The CDR3 is CASSYRDRGNIQYF. In DNA form, the CDR3 reads TGTGCCAGCAGCTACCGGGACAGGGGGAACATTCAGTACTTC.

This chain links TRBV10-3 with TRBJ2-7; the match to TRBD2 covers 7 bases. There are 15 residues in the CDR3. With V trimmed by 5 bases and J by 2 bases, 9 bases remained unmatched. In germline, CDR1 is ENHRY, CDR2 SYGVKD. The CDR3 sequence is CAISTFGRGAYEQYF. For the CDR3, the DNA is TGTGCCATCAGTACATTTGGGAGGGGAGCCTACGAGCAGTACTTC.

The chain employs TRBV7-9 and TRBJ1-4, with TRBD1 identical over 7 bases. In germline, CDR1 is SEHNR, CDR2 FQNEAQ (reference sequence). CDR3 length equals 14 residues. Losses at the gene ends were 5 bases for V and 5 bases for J; bases not matched to a gene: 5. The CDR3 region is CASSPWDSNEKLFF. CDR3 coding DNA: TGTGCCAGCAGCCCCTGGGACAGCAATGAAAAACTGTTTTTT.